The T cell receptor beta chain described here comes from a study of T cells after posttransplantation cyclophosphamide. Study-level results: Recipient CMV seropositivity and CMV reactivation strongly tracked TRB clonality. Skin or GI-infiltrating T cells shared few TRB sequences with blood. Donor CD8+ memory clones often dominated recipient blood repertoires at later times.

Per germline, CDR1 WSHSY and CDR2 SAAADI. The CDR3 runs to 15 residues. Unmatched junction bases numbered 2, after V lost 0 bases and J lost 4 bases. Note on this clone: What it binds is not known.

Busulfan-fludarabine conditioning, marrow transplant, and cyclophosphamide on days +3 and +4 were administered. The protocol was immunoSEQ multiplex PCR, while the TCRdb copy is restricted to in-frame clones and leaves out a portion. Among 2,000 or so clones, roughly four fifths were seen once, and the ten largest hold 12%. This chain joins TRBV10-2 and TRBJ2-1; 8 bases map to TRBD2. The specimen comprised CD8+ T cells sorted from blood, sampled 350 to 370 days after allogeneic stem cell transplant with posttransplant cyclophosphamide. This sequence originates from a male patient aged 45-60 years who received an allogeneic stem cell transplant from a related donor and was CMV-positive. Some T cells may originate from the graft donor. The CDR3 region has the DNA TGCGCCAGCAGTGAGTCTAGCGGGATGTACAATGAGCAGTTCTTC. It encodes CASSESSGMYNEQFF.